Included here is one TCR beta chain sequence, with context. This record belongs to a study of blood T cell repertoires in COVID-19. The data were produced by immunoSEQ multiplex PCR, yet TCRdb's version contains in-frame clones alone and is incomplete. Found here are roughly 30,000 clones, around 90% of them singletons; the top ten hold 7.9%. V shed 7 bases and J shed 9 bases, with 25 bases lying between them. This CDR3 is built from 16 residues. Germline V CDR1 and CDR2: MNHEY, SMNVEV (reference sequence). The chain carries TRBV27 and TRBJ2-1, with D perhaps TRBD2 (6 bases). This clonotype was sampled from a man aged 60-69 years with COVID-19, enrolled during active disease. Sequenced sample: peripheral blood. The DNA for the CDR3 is TGTGCCAGCAACTCAGAGGGGCTAGCCGGGCGGGGTGAGCAGTTCTTC. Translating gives CASNSEGLAGRGEQFF.